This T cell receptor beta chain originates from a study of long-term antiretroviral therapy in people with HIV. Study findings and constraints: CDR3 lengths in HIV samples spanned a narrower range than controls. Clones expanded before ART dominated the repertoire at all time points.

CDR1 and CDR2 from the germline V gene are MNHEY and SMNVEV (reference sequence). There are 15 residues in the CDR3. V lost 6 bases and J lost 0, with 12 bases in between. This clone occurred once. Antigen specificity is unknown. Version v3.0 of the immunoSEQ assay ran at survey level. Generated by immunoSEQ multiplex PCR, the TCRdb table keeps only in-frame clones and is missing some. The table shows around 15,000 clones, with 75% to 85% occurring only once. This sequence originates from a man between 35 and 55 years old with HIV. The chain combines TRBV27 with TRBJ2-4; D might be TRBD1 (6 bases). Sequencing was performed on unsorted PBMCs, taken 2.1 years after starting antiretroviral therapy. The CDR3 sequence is CASSPPDRAKNIQYF. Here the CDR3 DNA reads TGTGCCAGCAGCCCCCCGGACAGAGCCAAAAACATTCAGTACTTC.